The 20 T cell receptor beta chains below were found in one sample sequenced in a study of T cells in Graves' hyperthyroidism and ophthalmopathy. The source material, RNA transcripts, was used to amplify TCR beta CDR3 regions. The HTBI primer set was used in a first-round RT-PCR of the TCR CDR3. MiXCR, run by TCRdb on the multiplex PCR reads, gives a single entry per CDR3 protein. Found here are fewer than 450,000 distinct CDR3 sequences, approximately 17% of them singletons; the top ten hold 35% to 50%. What was sequenced was blood. All receptors come from a man between 18 and 29 years old with Graves' ophthalmopathy.

This chain connects TRBV4-1 to TRBJ1-6; the D is unclear. V was trimmed by 0 bases and J by 9 bases, leaving 6 bases between them. Germline V gives CDR1 MGHRA, CDR2 YSYEKL. The CDR3 is 13 amino acids. CDR3: CASSQDVGSPLHF. The CDR3 bases are TGCGCCAGCAGCCAAGACGTCGGTTCACCCCTCCACTTT.

This clonotype has a count of ten or more. The chain has TRBV20-1 and TRBJ1-1, with D tentatively TRBD1 (5 bases). The CDR3 has 14 residues. V lost 7 bases, J lost 4 bases, and 19 bases lay in between. The V gene's germline CDR1 is DFQATT and CDR2 SNEGSKA (reference sequence). This CDR3 is CSGSPGGGVTEAFF. In DNA, the CDR3 is TGCAGTGGTAGTCCCGGGGGAGGGGTCACTGAAGCTTTCTTT.

Comments on this clonotype: A read error is possible here, since a much larger clone lies one base away. The rearrangement joins TRBV28 to TRBJ1-1; D is unresolved. Trimming took off 6 bases at V and 5 bases at J, with 13 bases between the two ends. CDR3 size: 13 residues. CDR1 is MDHEN and CDR2 is SYDVKM in the germline V gene. CDR3 region: CASSQEAQTEAFF. The CDR3 coding sequence is TGTGCCAGCAGCCAGGAGGCACAGACTGAAGCTTTCTTT.

On this clonotype itself: This may be a read error, as it is one base from a much larger clone. No conserved phenylalanine or tryptophan is present at the end of the CDR3, so a read error is the likely explanation. V and J are TRBV5-1 and TRBJ2-3; D uncertain. The length of the CDR3 is 14 residues. Trimming removed 0 bases from V and 5 bases from J, with 10 bases in between. Germline CDR1 SGHRS, CDR2 YFSETQ. The CDR3 nucleotides read TGCGCCAGCAGCTTGGGCCAGCTAGTAGATACGCAGTATATT. As protein: CASSLGQLVDTQYI.

This clonotype has a count of ten or more. The rearrangement links TRBV6-2 or TRBV6-3 to TRBJ1-1; D uncertain. Trimming shortened V by 8 bases and J by 1 base, and 17 bases separated the two germline ends. Germline V gene data show CDR1 as MNHEY and CDR2 as SVGEGT. This CDR3 spans 15 amino acids. The CDR3, as DNA: TGTGCCAGCCAAAGGGCGGATACGTGGAACACTGAAGCTTTCTTT. It is translated as CASQRADTWNTEAFF.

The chain couples TRBV18 to TRBJ1-5; 8 bases fit TRBD1. Germline V gives CDR1 KGHSH, CDR2 LQKENI. This CDR3 has 15 residues. V trimming: 3 bases; J trimming: 1 base; junction bases outside the gene matches: 2. CDR3 in DNA: TGTGCCAGCTCACCCAGGGGGCTGAGCAATCAGCCCCAGCATTTT. Translating it yields CASSPRGLSNQPQHF.

This clonotype was observed many times. The chain couples TRBV3-1 to TRBJ2-2; perhaps TRBD2 as D (5 bases). Germline values: CDR1 LGHDT, CDR2 YNNKEL (reference sequence). Trimming took 5 bases from V and 7 from J, leaving 11 bases between them. CDR3 length: 13 residues. CDR3 in DNA: TGTGCCAGCAGCTCACTAGGAGACGGGGAGCTGTTTTTT. Translation gives CASSSLGDGELFF.

This clonotype has just a few counts. This sequence joins TRBV9 and TRBJ1-1; D not resolved. Trimming took 0 bases from V and 11 from J, leaving 14 bases between them. Looked up from germline, CDR1 is SGDLS and CDR2 is YYNGEE. The CDR3 spans 13 residues. The CDR3 nucleotides are TGTGCCAGCAGCGTAGCCACTGGTCAGGAGGCTTTCTTT. It is translated as CASSVATGQEAFF.

This clonotype was recorded a few times. The rearrangement joins TRBV5-1 to TRBJ2-7; 8 bases are shared with TRBD1. Per germline, CDR1 SGHRS and CDR2 YFSETQ. There are 13 residues in the CDR3. Trimming cost V 4 bases and J 4 bases; bases outside gene matches: 4. As DNA, the CDR3 is TGCGCCAGCAGCAAGGACAGGGAATACGAGCAGTACTTC. Protein: CASSKDREYEQYF.

The chain links TRBV10-3 to TRBJ2-7; D unresolved. CDR3 length: 12 amino acids. CDR1 ENHRY and CDR2 SYGVKD come from the germline V gene. V shed 5 bases and J shed 5 bases, with 10 bases lying between them. DNA of the CDR3: TGTGCCATCAGTTGGGTAGAGAACGAGCAGTACTTC. As protein: CAISWVENEQYF.

The rearrangement links TRBV6-1 to TRBJ2-7; tentatively, D is TRBD2 (5 bases). Germline values: CDR1 MNHNS, CDR2 SASEGT. This CDR3 is built from 14 residues. The germline V and J ends were trimmed by 0 bases and 9 bases, with 15 bases remaining between them. CDR3 sequence (DNA): TGTGCCAGCAGTGAAGCGATCTTCTCGGCGGGGCAGTACTTC. It specifies CASSEAIFSAGQYF.

This clonotype was detected ten times or more. This chain links TRBV7-2 with TRBJ2-7; 8 bases map to TRBD1. The germline V gene has CDR1 SGHTA and CDR2 FQGNSA. This CDR3 comprises 14 residues. The trim removed 5 bases at V and 2 bases at J, leaving 5 bases unmatched. As DNA, the CDR3 is TGTGCCAGCAGCCACGGACAGGGTCCCTACGAGCAGTACTTC. The encoded protein is CASSHGQGPYEQYF.

This clonotype has a handful of counts. The chain is built from TRBV5-1 and TRBJ2-4; 9 nucleotides match TRBD1. Germline-derived CDR1 and CDR2 are SGHRS and YFSETQ. Trimming cost V 4 bases and J 8 bases; bases outside gene matches: 13. CDR3 length equals 16 residues. The CDR3 DNA reads as TGCGCCAGCAGCCCCGGGACAGGGACATACCTTGACATTCAGTACTTC. Translating it yields CASSPGTGTYLDIQYF. The variable domain in full, completed from reference TRBV5-1 and TRBJ2-4, reads KAGVTQTPRYLIKTRGQQVTLSCSPISGHRSVSWYQQTPGQGLQFLFEYFSETQRNKGNFPGRFSGRQFSNSRSEMNVSTLELGDSALYLCASSPGTGTYLDIQYFGAGTRLSVL.

This clonotype was counted once. The V and J genes are TRBV7-6 and TRBJ2-7; TRBD1 matches at 7 bases. Looked up from germline, CDR1 is SGHVS and CDR2 is FNYEAQ. The CDR3 extends over 15 amino acids. The junction had 7 bases not matched to a gene; V was cut back by 5 bases and J by 0 bases. The CDR3 coding sequence is TGTGCCAGCAGCATTGGACAGGTGGGCTCCTACGAGCAGTACTTC. This gives the protein CASSIGQVGSYEQYF.

The chain has TRBV19 and TRBJ2-3; D gene ambiguous. The V end was cut by 7 bases, the J end by 6 bases, with 17 bases between. Germline V gene sequence: CDR1 LNHDA, CDR2 SQIVND (reference sequence). CDR3 length: 14 amino acids. The CDR3 DNA reads TGTGCCAGTACTATGGACCCAGCTACGGATACGCAGTATTTT. Protein sequence: CASTMDPATDTQYF.

With regard to this clonotype: This sequence may be a read error, since a much larger clone differs from it by one base. This chain connects TRBV2 to TRBJ1-2; maybe TRBD1 (6 bases). The CDR3 sequence is 14 residues long. Germline V gene lookup returns CDR1 SNHLY and CDR2 FYNNEI. The CDR3 DNA follows: TGTGCCTGCAGTGTGTGGGACAATAACTATGGCTACACCTTC. Its translation: CACSVWDNNYGYTF.

In its sample, this clonotype was seen many times. The chain recombines TRBV6-1 with TRBJ1-5, with 7 bases matching TRBD1. Germline V CDR1 and CDR2: MNHNS, SASEGT. The CDR3 is made up of 17 amino acids. The V segment lost 5 bases and the J segment 0 bases; nucleotides outside the gene matches: 10. CDR3 residues: CASSPGTATFSNQPQHF. The CDR3 DNA is TGTGCCAGCAGTCCCGGGACAGCGACCTTTAGCAATCAGCCCCAGCATTTT.

The V gene is TRBV28, the J gene TRBJ2-7; D may correspond to TRBD1 or TRBD2 (5 bases each). The length of the CDR3 is 15 residues. Germline values: CDR1 MDHEN, CDR2 SYDVKM. V lost 4 bases and J lost 2, with 15 bases in between. The CDR3 is CASSWTARGTYEQYF. Written as DNA, the CDR3 is TGTGCCAGCAGTTGGACGGCACGGGGCACCTACGAGCAGTACTTC. The full variable domain, completed using reference TRBV28 and TRBJ2-7, is DVKVTQSSRYLVKRTGEKVFLECVQDMDHENMFWYRQDPGLGLRLIYFSYDVKMKEKGDIPEGYSVSREKKERFSLILESASTNQTSMYLCASSWTARGTYEQYFGPGTRLTVT.

This clonotype was picked up a small number of times. This rearrangement joins TRBV7-9 to TRBJ2-7; D is undetermined. Trimming pared 4 bases from V and 13 bases from J, leaving 14 bases between. The CDR3 is 11 residues long. CDR1 is SEHNR and CDR2 is FQNEAQ in the germline V gene (reference sequence). CDR3 DNA sequence: TGTGCCAGCAGCTCCGAGGACCACCGTTACTTC. Translation gives CASSSEDHRYF. Full variable domain (missing parts from reference TRBV7-9 and TRBJ2-7): DTGVSQNPRHKITKRGQNVTFRCDPISEHNRLYWYRQTLGQGPEFLTYFQNEAQLEKSRLLSDRFSAERPKGSFSTLEIQRTEQGDSAMYLCASSSEDHRYFGPGTRLTVT.

This clonotype was found a few times. This chain uses TRBV5-1 with TRBJ2-1, with a weak D call TRBD1 (5 bases). The CDR3 sequence is 14 residues long. The germline V gene encodes CDR1 SGHRS and CDR2 YFSETQ. Deletions cut 2 bases from V and 7 bases from J, with 13 bases between. As DNA, the CDR3 is TGCGCCAGCAGCTTTCGAGCAGGGCCTAATGAGCAGTTCTTC. Translating it yields CASSFRAGPNEQFF.